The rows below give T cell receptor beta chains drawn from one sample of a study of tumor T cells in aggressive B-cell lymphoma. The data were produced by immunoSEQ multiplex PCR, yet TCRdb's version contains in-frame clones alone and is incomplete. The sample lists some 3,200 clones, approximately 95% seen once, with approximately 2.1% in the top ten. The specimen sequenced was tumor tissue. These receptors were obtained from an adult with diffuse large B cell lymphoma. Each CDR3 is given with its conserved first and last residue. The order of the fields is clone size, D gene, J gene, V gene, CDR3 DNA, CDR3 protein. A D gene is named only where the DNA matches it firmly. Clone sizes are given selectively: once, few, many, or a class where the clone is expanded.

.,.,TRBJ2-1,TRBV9,TGTGCCAGCAGCGTAGAAAGCGACTCCTACAATGAGCAGTTCTTC,CASSVESDSYNEQFF
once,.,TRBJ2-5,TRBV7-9,TGTGCCAGCAGCTTACCTACAGGGTTGGAGACCCAGTACTTC,CASSLPTGLETQYF
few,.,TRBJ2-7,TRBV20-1,TGCAGTGCCATAGAAGAGTACGAGCAGTACTTC,CSAIEEYEQYF
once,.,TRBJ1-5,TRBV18,TGTGCCAGCTCACCAAGTCAGGGCGGCAATCAGCCCCAGCATTTT,CASSPSQGGNQPQHF
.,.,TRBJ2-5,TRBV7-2,TGTGCCAGCAGCTTAGCGGTTGGATGGGGCGGCCACCAAGAGACCCAGTACTTC,CASSLAVGWGGHQETQYF
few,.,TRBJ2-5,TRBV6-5,TGTGCCAGCAAGGCGGGGCCTCTCGGTAGCCAGTACTTC,CASKAGPLGSQYF
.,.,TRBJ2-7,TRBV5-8,TGTGCCAGCAGCTCCTGGGGAGAGCCCTACGAGCAGTACTTC,CASSSWGEPYEQYF
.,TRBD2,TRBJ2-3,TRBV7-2,TGTGCCAGCAGCTTAGGAAGACTAGCGGGAGCAGATACGCAGTATTTT,CASSLGRLAGADTQYF
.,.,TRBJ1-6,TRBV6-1,TGTGCCAGCAGTGACAGTTCGTGGGCTTCACCCCTCCACTTT,CASSDSSWASPLHF
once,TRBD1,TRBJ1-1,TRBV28,TGTGCCAGCAGCTCGCCGGGACAGCCTTTAGCTTTCTTT,CASSSPGQPLAFF
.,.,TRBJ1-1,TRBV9,TGTGCCAGCAGCGTAAGCGGCGGTGAAGCTTTCTTT,CASSVSGGEAFF
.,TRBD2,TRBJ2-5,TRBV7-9,TGTGCCAGCAGCTTAAGAGCGGGAGGGATCCAAGAGACCCAGTACTTC,CASSLRAGGIQETQYF
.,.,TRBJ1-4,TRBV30,TGTGCCTTAGCTCAAGGGGTCGCAACTAATGAAAAACTGTTTTTT,CALAQGVATNEKLFF
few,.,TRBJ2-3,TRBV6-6,TGTGCCAGCCAGGAGGGGATTAACACAGATACGCAGTATTTT,CASQEGINTDTQYF
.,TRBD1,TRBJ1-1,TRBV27,TGTGCCAGCAGTTTCCTACAGGGGGAAGCTTTCTTT,CASSFLQGEAFF
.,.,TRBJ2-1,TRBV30,TGTGCCTGGCGTTGGGCAGGGGCCAATGAGCAGTTCTTC,CAWRWAGANEQFF
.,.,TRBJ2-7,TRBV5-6,TGTGCCAGCAGTGGACTCAACGGGGGCGAGCAGTACTTC,CASSGLNGGEQYF
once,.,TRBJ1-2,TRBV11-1,TGTGCCAGCAGCTCAGGCACGACAGGATCTGGCTACACCTTC,CASSSGTTGSGYTF
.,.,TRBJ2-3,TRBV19,TGTGCCAGTAGTATTGGAGCGGGTAGCACAGATACGCAGTATTTT,CASSIGAGSTDTQYF
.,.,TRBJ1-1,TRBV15,TGTGCCACCAGCGCACAGAACACTGAAGCTTTCTTT,CATSAQNTEAFF
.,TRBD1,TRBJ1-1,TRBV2,TGTGCCAGCAGTATAGGGGGCGGTAACACTGAAGCTTTCTTT,CASSIGGGNTEAFF
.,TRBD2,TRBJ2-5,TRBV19,TGTGCCAGTAGTAAAACTAGCGGGAGTTTTCGAGAGACCCAGTACTTC,CASSKTSGSFRETQYF
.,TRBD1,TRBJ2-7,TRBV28,TGTGCCAGCAGTTTGGGACAGGGTTTGTGGTACTTC,CASSLGQGLWYF
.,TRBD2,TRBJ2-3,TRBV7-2,TGTGCCAGCAGCCGGGGACTAGCGGGACCTAGCACAGATACGCAGTATTTT,CASSRGLAGPSTDTQYF
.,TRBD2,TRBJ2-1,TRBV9,TGTGCCAGCAGCCCCGGGCGGGAGACCAATGAGCAGTTCTTC,CASSPGRETNEQFF
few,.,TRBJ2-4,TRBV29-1,TGCAGCGTTGAACAGGGCAGAGGTTTTCAGTACTTC,CSVEQGRGFQYF
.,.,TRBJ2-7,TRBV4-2,TGTGCCAGCAGCCAAGGAGTAGCGGCTTCCTACGAGCAGTACTTC,CASSQGVAASYEQYF
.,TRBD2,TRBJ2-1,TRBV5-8,TGTGCCAGCAGCTTTAGGACTAGCGGGACACTCTCCGTCTACAATGAGCAGTTCTTC,CASSFRTSGTLSVYNEQFF
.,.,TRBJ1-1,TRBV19,TGTGCCAGCTCGGGAGACCCGAGGACTGAAGCTTTCTTT,CASSGDPRTEAFF
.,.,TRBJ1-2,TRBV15,TGTGCCACCAGCAGAGATTTTGCGGGGGGTGACGGCTACACCTTC,CATSRDFAGGDGYTF
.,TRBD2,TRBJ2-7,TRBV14,TGTGCCAGCAGCCAAGATATCCTAGCGGGAGTATCCTACGAGCAGTACTTC,CASSQDILAGVSYEQYF
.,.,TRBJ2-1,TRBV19,TGTGCCAGTAGTATCTTGGACAGCGACTACAATGAGCAGTTCTTC,CASSILDSDYNEQFF
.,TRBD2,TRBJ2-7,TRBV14,TGTGCCAGCAGCCATAACCCCGGGAAGGTAGCGGGGGCCCGAACCTACGAACAGTACTTC,CASSHNPGKVAGARTYEQYF
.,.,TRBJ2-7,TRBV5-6,TGTGCCAGCAGCTTGGCCGAGACAGCCTACGAGCAGTACTTC,CASSLAETAYEQYF
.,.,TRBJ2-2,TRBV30,TGTGCCCTGCCGAGACAGGAGGTCACCGGGGAGCTGTTTTTT,CALPRQEVTGELFF
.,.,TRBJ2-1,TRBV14,TGTGCCAGCAGCCAAGGCCGGGGTTACAATGAGCAGTTCTTC,CASSQGRGYNEQFF
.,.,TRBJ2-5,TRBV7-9,TGTGCCAGCAGCTTGGGGGCGATTAGAGAGACCCAGTACTTC,CASSLGAIRETQYF
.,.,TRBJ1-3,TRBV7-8,TGTGCCAGCAGCGCCTTTCACAGGGAGAGCAATGGAAACACCATATATTTT,CASSAFHRESNGNTIYF
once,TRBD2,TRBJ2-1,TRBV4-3,TGCGCCAGCAGCCAAGATGGAATAGCGGGAGGCACTGAGCAGTTCTTC,CASSQDGIAGGTEQFF
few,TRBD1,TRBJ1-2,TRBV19,TGTGCCAGTAGTGTCCCCGCCGGGACAGCCTATGGCTACACCTTC,CASSVPAGTAYGYTF
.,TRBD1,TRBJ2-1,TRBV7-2,TGTGCCAGCGCGCGGGGACAGGGGAGGAATGAGCAGTTCTTC,CASARGQGRNEQFF
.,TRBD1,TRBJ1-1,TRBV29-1,TGCAGCGGGGGACAGGGCTCGGGTACTGAAGCTTTCTTT,CSGGQGSGTEAFF
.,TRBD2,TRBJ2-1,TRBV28,TGTGCCAGCAGTTTGGGGAGGGGACGCCCCTACAATGAGCAGTTCTTC,CASSLGRGRPYNEQFF
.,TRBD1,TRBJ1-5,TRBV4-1,TGCGCCAGCAGCCAAGATCCGGGGACAGGGGGTCAGCCCCAGCATTTT,CASSQDPGTGGQPQHF
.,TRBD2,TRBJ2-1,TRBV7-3,TGTGCCAGCGGGGAAGCGGGGGGCTACAATGAGCAGTTCTTC,CASGEAGGYNEQFF
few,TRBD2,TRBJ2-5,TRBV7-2,TGTGCCAGCAGCGAACTAGCGGGAGTCACTGGAGAGACCCAGTACTTC,CASSELAGVTGETQYF
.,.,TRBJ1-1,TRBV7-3,TGTGCCAGCAGCTTAATGGCGGGCACTGAAGCTTTCTTT,CASSLMAGTEAFF
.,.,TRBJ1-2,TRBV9,TGTGCCAGCAGCGCGCCAGGGGCAGGAGGCTACACCTTC,CASSAPGAGGYTF
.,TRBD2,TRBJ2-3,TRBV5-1,TGCGCCAGCAGCTGGACTAGCGGGAGTGAAGATACGCAGTATTTT,CASSWTSGSEDTQYF
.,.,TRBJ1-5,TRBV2,TGTGCCAGCAGTCCCGACAGAATCAATCAGCCCCAGCATTTT,CASSPDRINQPQHF
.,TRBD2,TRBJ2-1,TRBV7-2,TGTGCCAGCAGCTTAGGTAGCGGGAGAAGAAACGATGAGCAGTTCTTC,CASSLGSGRRNDEQFF
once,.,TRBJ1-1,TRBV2,TGTGCCAGCAGCGCCCCCCAAAGAGTGGCTTTCTTT,CASSAPQRVAFF
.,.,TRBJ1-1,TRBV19,TGTGCCAGTGGCAACACTGAAGCTTTCTTT,CASGNTEAFF
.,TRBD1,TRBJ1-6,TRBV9,TGTGCCAGCAGGACCGGGACAGGAAAATCTTCACCCCTCCACTTT,CASRTGTGKSSPLHF